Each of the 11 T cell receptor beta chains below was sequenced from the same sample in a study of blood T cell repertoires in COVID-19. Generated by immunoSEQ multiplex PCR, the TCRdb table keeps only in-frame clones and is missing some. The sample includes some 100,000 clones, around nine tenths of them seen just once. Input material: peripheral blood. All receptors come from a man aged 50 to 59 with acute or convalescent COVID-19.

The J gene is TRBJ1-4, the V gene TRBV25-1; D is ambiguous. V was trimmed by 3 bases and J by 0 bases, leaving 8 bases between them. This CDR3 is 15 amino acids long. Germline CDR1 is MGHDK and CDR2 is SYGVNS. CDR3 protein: CASSEFGATNEKLFF. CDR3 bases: TGTGCCAGCAGTGAGTTCGGTGCAACTAATGAAAAACTGTTTTTT. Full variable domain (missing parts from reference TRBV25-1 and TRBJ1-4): EADIYQTPRYLVIGTGKKITLECSQTMGHDKMYWYQQDPGMELHLIHYSYGVNSTEKGDLSSESTVSRIRTEHFPLTLESARPSHTSQYLCASSEFGATNEKLFFGSGTQLSVL.

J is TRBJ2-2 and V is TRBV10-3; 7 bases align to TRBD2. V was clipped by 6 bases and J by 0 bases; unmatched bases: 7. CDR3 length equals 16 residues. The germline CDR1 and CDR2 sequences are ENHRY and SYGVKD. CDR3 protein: CAIRVLSGANTGELFF. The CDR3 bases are TGTGCCATCAGGGTTTTAAGCGGGGCGAACACCGGGGAGCTGTTTTTT.

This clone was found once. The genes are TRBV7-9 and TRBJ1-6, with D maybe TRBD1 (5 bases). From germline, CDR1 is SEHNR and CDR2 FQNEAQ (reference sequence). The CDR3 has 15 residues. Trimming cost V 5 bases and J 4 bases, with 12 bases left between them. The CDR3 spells CASSLAGRYNSPLHF. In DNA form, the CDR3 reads TGTGCCAGCAGCCTTGCGGGACGATATAATTCACCCCTCCACTTT.

The CDR3 sequence: CASSPQRGSNQPQHF. DNA for the CDR3: TGTGCCAGTAGTCCTCAGCGTGGTAGCAATCAGCCCCAGCATTTT. The chain couples TRBV19 to TRBJ1-5, with D uncertain. This CDR3 spans 15 amino acids. Trimming stripped 5 bases from V and 0 bases from J, with 11 bases between. Germline CDR1 LNHDA, CDR2 SQIVND (reference sequence). Full variable domain (rest looked up from reference TRBV19 and TRBJ1-5): DGGITQSPKYLFRKEGQNVTLSCEQNLNHDAMYWYRQDPGQGLRLIYYSQIVNDFQKGDIAEGYSVSREKKESFPLTVTSAQKNPTAFYLCASSPQRGSNQPQHFGDGTRLSIL.

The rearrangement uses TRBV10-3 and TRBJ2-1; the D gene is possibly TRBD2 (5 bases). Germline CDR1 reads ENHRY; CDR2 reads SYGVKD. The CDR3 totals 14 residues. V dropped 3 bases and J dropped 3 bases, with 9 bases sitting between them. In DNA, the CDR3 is TGTGCCATCAGTGAAGAGACTAACTACAATGAGCAGTTCTTC. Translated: CAISEETNYNEQFF.

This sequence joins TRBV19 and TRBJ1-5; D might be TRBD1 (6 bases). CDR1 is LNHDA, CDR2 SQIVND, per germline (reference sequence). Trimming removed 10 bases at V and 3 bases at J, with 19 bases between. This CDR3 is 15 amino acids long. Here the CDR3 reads CATRSQRQDNQPQHF. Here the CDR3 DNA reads TGTGCCACTCGAAGCCAAAGACAGGACAATCAGCCCCAGCATTTT.

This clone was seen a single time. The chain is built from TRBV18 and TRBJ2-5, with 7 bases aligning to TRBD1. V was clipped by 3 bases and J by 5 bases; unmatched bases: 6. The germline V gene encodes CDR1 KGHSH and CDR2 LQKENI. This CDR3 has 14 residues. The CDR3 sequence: CASSPTGTVETQYF. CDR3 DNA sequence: TGTGCCAGCTCACCCACCGGGACAGTGGAGACCCAGTACTTC.

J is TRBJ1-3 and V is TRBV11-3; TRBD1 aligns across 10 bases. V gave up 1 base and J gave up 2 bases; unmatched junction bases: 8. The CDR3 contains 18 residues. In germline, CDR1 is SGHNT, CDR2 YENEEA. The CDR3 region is CASSLAPPDRGTGNTIYF. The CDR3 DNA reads TGTGCCAGCAGCTTAGCCCCCCCGGACAGGGGGACTGGAAACACCATATATTTT.

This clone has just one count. CDR3 amino acids: CASSNTLDREEHEQYF. The CDR3 bases are TGTGCCAGCAGCAACACTTTAGACAGGGAGGAGCACGAGCAGTACTTC. The chain carries TRBV11-3 and TRBJ2-7; a possible D gene is TRBD1 (7 bases). The CDR3 spans 16 residues. V was shortened by 5 bases and J by 5 bases, with 22 bases between the two germline ends. Germline-derived CDR1 and CDR2 are SGHNT and YENEEA. Filled out from reference TRBV11-3 and TRBJ2-7, the complete variable domain reads EAGVVQSPRYKIIEKKQPVAFWCNPISGHNTLYWYLQNLGQGPELLIRYENEEAVDDSQLPKDRFSAERLKGVDSTLKIQPAELGDSAVYLCASSNTLDREEHEQYFGPGTRLTVT.

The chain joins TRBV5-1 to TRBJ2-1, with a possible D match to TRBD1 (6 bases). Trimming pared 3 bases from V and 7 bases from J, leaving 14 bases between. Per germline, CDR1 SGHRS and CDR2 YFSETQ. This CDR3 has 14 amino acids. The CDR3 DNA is TGCGCCAGCAGCTCCTCCGGGACACAAAATGAGCAGTTCTTC. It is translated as CASSSSGTQNEQFF.

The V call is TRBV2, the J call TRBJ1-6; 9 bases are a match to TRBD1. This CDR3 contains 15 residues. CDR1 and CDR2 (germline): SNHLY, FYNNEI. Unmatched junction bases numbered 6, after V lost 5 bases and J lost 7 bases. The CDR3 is CASSTGDRDNSPLHF. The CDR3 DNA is TGTGCCAGCAGTACCGGGGACAGGGACAATTCACCCCTCCACTTT.